Below, 5 T cell receptor beta chains from the same sample are listed, as sequenced in a study of blood T cell repertoires in COVID-19 (dated by TCRdb to 2018 to 2021). Library method: the immunoSEQ multiplex PCR assay. TCRdb took this table from immuneACCESS and kept in-frame rearrangements with V and J called. Such tables lack part of the clones; where checked against another copy, unresolved V genes explain under half of the gap, and the rest is unexplained. This sample is represented by hundreds of thousands of clones; 83% of them were singletons. The ten largest clonotypes hold about 5.3% of the sample. The source material was PBMCs or T cells enriched from blood (not recorded which). The receptors originated from a woman aged 45-65 years who had been exposed to COVID-19.

V is TRBV6-5 and J is TRBJ1-3; D is unresolved. CDR1 is MNHEY, CDR2 SVGAGI, per germline. The CDR3 has 13 residues. The V end lost 10 bases, the J end lost 1 base, and 11 bases lay between the germline ends. The CDR3 loop is CATVMRSGNTIYF. The CDR3 DNA sequence: TGTGCCACCGTGATGAGGTCTGGAAACACCATATATTTT.

The gene calls are TRBV7-2 and TRBJ1-2; the match to TRBD1 covers 7 bases. This CDR3 contains 17 residues. The V gene's germline CDR1 is SGHTA and CDR2 FQGNSA. V lost 0 bases, J lost 5 bases, and 12 bases stayed unmatched. The CDR3 loop is CASSLARGGAGVYGYTF. The CDR3 DNA reads TGTGCCAGCAGCTTAGCCCGAGGGGGCGCGGGCGTATATGGCTACACCTTC.

The DNA of the CDR3 is TGTGCCACCAGTGACCGGGGACAGACCTATGGCTACACCTTC. This codes for CATSDRGQTYGYTF. The V gene is TRBV24-1, the J gene TRBJ1-2; 7 bases agree with TRBD1. The CDR3 is 14 amino acids. Germline V gene sequence: CDR1 KGHDR, CDR2 SFDVKD. The V segment lost 4 bases and the J segment 4 bases; nucleotides outside the gene matches: 5.

The chain joins TRBV9 to TRBJ2-2; D is unresolved. The V end lost 3 bases, the J end lost 3 bases, and 6 bases lay between the germline ends. The germline CDR1 and CDR2 sequences are SGDLS and YYNGEE. The CDR3 is made up of 13 amino acids. The CDR3 coding sequence is TGTGCCAGCAGCGCCGACTACACCGGGGAGCTGTTTTTT. Its protein product is CASSADYTGELFF.

V is TRBV4-3 and J is TRBJ1-5; no firm D call. Germline-derived CDR1 and CDR2 are LGHNA and YSLEER. There are 13 residues in the CDR3. The V end was cut by 5 bases, the J end by 4 bases, with 9 bases between. CDR3 sequence (DNA): TGCGCCAGCAGCGGAGGGAGGAATCAGCCCCAGCATTTT. Amino acid sequence: CASSGGRNQPQHF.